This TCR beta chain was sequenced during a study of graft-versus-host responses after intestinal transplantation. The V gene's germline CDR1 is MNHEY and CDR2 SMNVEV (reference sequence). This CDR3 region has 18 residues. With V trimmed by 0 bases and J by 3 bases, 9 bases remained unmatched. Of note for this clone: Antigen: not known.

Assay used: immunoSEQ multiplex PCR; TCRdb lists only in-frame clones, some missing. The table includes almost 40,000 clones, nearly 95% detected once. This TCR was recovered from a human donor who was the organ donor for an intestinal transplant. The V call is TRBV27, the J call TRBJ2-3, with TRBD2 matching over 10 bases. This specimen was unstimulated CD8+ T cells sorted from spleen or lymph node cells, taken before transplant. This CDR3 is CASSLSPSGGERTDTQYF. The CDR3 coding sequence is TGTGCCAGCAGTTTATCTCCTAGCGGGGGAGAAAGAACAGATACGCAGTATTTT.